This T cell receptor (beta chain) was captured by sequencing in a study of lymphopenia after photon versus proton radiotherapy. Sequencing was performed with immunoSEQ multiplex PCR; in TCRdb, only in-frame clones are kept and a portion is missing. The sample includes about 30,000 clones, about 94% of them seen just once. General observations from the study: Post-nadir diversity loss with photons came from oligoclonal expansion, particularly CD8+ Temra cells.

Note on this clone: Its antigen is as yet unknown.

CDR1 and CDR2 (germline): LNHDA, SQIVND (reference sequence). The CDR3 is 15 amino acids. V lost 5 bases, J lost 0 bases, and 8 bases lay in between. The chain is built from TRBV19 and TRBJ1-6; no firm D call. This TCR was sampled from a woman aged 45 to 65 with cholangiocarcinoma. This specimen was peripheral blood, taken from a patient treated with photon-based radiotherapy. The CDR3 spells CASSRRSSYNSPLHF. The CDR3 coding sequence is TGTGCCAGTAGTCGGCGGAGCTCCTATAATTCACCCCTCCACTTT.